These 21 T cell receptor beta chains share one sample of origin, sequenced in a study of graft-versus-host responses after intestinal transplantation. No antigen has been assigned to these receptors. Using immunoSEQ multiplex PCR, the repertoire was profiled, and TCRdb retains in-frame clones only, with some absent. The table records 80,000 to 100,000 clones, more than 85% of them present only once. The input for sequencing was unstimulated CD4+ T cells sorted from spleen or lymph node cells, taken before intestinal transplant. These receptors came from a human donor who received an intestinal transplant.

The CDR3 region is CASSRDQTGEQFF. In nucleotides, the CDR3 is TGTGCCAGCAGTCGAGACCAGACGGGTGAGCAGTTCTTC. The chain carries TRBV6-6 and TRBJ2-1; D unresolved. Germline CDR1 and CDR2: MNHNY and SVGAGI (reference sequence). The V and J ends lost 5 bases and 9 bases respectively, with 14 bases between them. This CDR3 comprises 13 residues.

The chain recombines TRBV2 with TRBJ2-5; D not resolved. The germline gives CDR1 SNHLY, CDR2 FYNNEI. V gave up 8 bases and J gave up 3 bases, with 4 bases separating them. CDR3 length: 10 residues. CDR3 nucleotides: TGTGCCAGCCTTGAAGAGACCCAGTACTTC. Its translation: CASLEETQYF.

Turning to this clone: Other DNA sequences in this specimen translate into the identical CDR3. This chain uses TRBV10-3 with TRBJ2-5, with D tentatively TRBD2 (5 bases). From germline, CDR1 is ENHRY and CDR2 SYGVKD. Deletions cut 6 bases from V and 3 bases from J, with 11 bases between. The CDR3 spans 13 residues. The CDR3 is CAIREDLKETQYF. The CDR3 nucleotides are TGTGCCATCAGGGAGGACTTGAAAGAGACCCAGTACTTC.

This chain uses TRBV7-9 with TRBJ2-2; 7 nucleotides match TRBD1. Trimming removed 5 bases from V and 4 bases from J; junction bases left unmatched: 10. This CDR3 spans 16 amino acids. In germline, CDR1 is SEHNR, CDR2 FQNEAQ (reference sequence). The CDR3 loop is CASSPTGVFSTGELFF. The CDR3 DNA sequence: TGTGCCAGCAGCCCCACAGGGGTATTTAGCACCGGGGAGCTGTTTTTT.

V and J are TRBV6-1 and TRBJ2-7; D not certain. This CDR3 contains 12 residues. CDR1 and CDR2 from the germline V gene are MNHNS and SASEGT. The V end was cut by 3 bases, the J end by 1 base, with 4 bases between. CDR3 sequence (DNA): TGTGCCAGCAGTGACCGTTCCTACGAGCAGTACTTC. This translates into CASSDRSYEQYF.

This clone has only one observation. This sequence joins TRBV27 and TRBJ2-2, with 13 bases matching TRBD2. With 6 bases clipped from V and 6 bases from J, the junction kept 13 bases outside the gene matches. From germline, CDR1 is MNHEY and CDR2 SMNVEV (reference sequence). This CDR3 has 18 residues. Written as DNA, the CDR3 is TGTGCCAGCAGAGGACCGGGACTAGCGGGATTAGGGTCCGGGGAGCTGTTTTTT. It codes for CASRGPGLAGLGSGELFF.

V usage is TRBV6-6 and J usage is TRBJ1-5; D gene uncertain. The CDR3 runs 15 residues. V gave up 6 bases and J gave up 6 bases, with 18 bases separating them. The germline gives CDR1 MNHNY, CDR2 SVGAGI (reference sequence). The CDR3 here is CASSPTLQRSQPQHF. CDR3 nucleotides: TGTGCCAGCAGCCCCACTCTCCAACGGAGTCAGCCCCAGCATTTT.

The chain couples TRBV19 to TRBJ2-6; TRBD1 agrees at 11 bases. Germline CDR1 and CDR2: LNHDA and SQIVND (reference sequence). The CDR3 sequence is 18 residues long. With V trimmed by 6 bases and J by 3 bases, 10 bases remained unmatched. The CDR3 region is CASRWSGQGASGANVLTF. The CDR3 DNA sequence: TGTGCCAGTAGATGGAGTGGACAGGGGGCGAGTGGGGCCAACGTCCTGACTTTC. The variable domain in full, with the rest retrieved from reference TRBV19 and TRBJ2-6, is DGGITQSPKYLFRKEGQNVTLSCEQNLNHDAMYWYRQDPGQGLRLIYYSQIVNDFQKGDIAEGYSVSREKKESFPLTVTSAQKNPTAFYLCASRWSGQGASGANVLTFGAGSRLTVL.

This clone appeared once. V usage is TRBV5-1 and J usage is TRBJ2-2; 10 nucleotides align to TRBD2. V trimming: 0 bases; J trimming: 8 bases; junction bases outside the gene matches: 7. From germline, CDR1 is SGHRS and CDR2 YFSETQ. This CDR3 region has 16 residues. The CDR3 DNA sequence: TGCGCCAGCAGCTTGGCGGCAGCGGGAGGGCCAGGGGAGCTGTTTTTT. Translating gives CASSLAAAGGPGELFF.

The chain is built from TRBV30 and TRBJ2-4; 8 bases align to TRBD2. From germline, CDR1 is GTSNPN and CDR2 SVGIG (reference sequence). The CDR3 totals 13 residues. Trimming took 0 bases from V and 10 from J; bases not matched to a gene: 5. For the CDR3, the DNA is TGTGCCTGGAGTGTCGCTTCTAGCGGGATTCAGTACTTC. Amino acid sequence: CAWSVASSGIQYF.

This clone appeared a few times. The CDR3: CASSSSRDSLSEQYF. The CDR3 DNA is TGTGCCAGCAGTTCCAGTCGGGACAGCCTCTCCGAGCAGTACTTC. The rearrangement joins TRBV6-6 to TRBJ2-7; 7 bases align to TRBD1. With V trimmed by 4 bases and J by 6 bases, 12 bases remained unmatched. Germline values: CDR1 MNHNY, CDR2 SVGAGI (reference sequence). This CDR3 region has 15 residues.

The chain combines TRBV10-3 with TRBJ2-1; 8 bases align to TRBD1. The J segment lost 9 bases and the V segment lost 2 bases, leaving 3 bases of the junction unmatched. From germline, CDR1 is ENHRY and CDR2 SYGVKD. There are 13 residues in the CDR3. The CDR3 nucleotides read TGTGCCATCAGTGAGCAGGGGGCACTTGAGCAGTTCTTC. This gives the protein CAISEQGALEQFF.

The rearrangement joins TRBV30 to TRBJ1-5, with D possibly being TRBD1 (5 bases). Trimming took off 1 base at V and 2 bases at J, with 6 bases between the two ends. Germline assignment: CDR1 GTSNPN and CDR2 SVGIG (reference sequence). CDR3 length equals 13 residues. The CDR3 loop reads CAWSGGGNQPQHF. CDR3 nucleotides: TGTGCCTGGAGTGGGGGGGGCAATCAGCCCCAGCATTTT.

The count of this clone is one. A junction boundary mismatches the germline segment, possibly from a read error. V is TRBV7-9 and J is TRBJ2-7; TRBD1 matches 7 bases. The germline CDR1 and CDR2 sequences are SEHNR and FQNEAQ (reference sequence). There are 13 residues in the CDR3. CDR3 DNA sequence: TGTGCCAGCAGATCCCGGGACAGCCACAAGACGGACTTC. Its translation is CASRSRDSHKTDF.

The chain joins TRBV28 to TRBJ2-5; the D gene is possibly TRBD2 (5 bases). Trimming took 9 bases from V and 5 from J, leaving 19 bases between them. Germline CDR1 and CDR2: MDHEN and SYDVKM. This CDR3 has 14 amino acids. Here the CDR3 reads CASRRRGSGETQYF. In nucleotides, the CDR3 is TGTGCCAGTCGCAGGAGAGGGAGTGGGGAGACCCAGTACTTC.

V usage is TRBV29-1 and J usage is TRBJ2-5; possibly TRBD1 for D (7 bases). The CDR3 runs to 13 residues. CDR1 and CDR2 from the germline V gene are SQVTM and ANQGSEA. Here the CDR3 reads CTVTGRLQETQYF. The CDR3 DNA reads as TGCACCGTGACAGGGAGGCTACAAGAGACCCAGTACTTC.

This chain joins TRBV7-2 and TRBJ2-4; maybe TRBD1 (5 bases). There are 15 residues in the CDR3. Trimming left V 5 bases short and J 0 bases short, with 11 bases between. Germline values: CDR1 SGHTA, CDR2 FQGNSA. For the CDR3, the DNA is TGTGCCAGCAGCCCAGCAGGGCTAGCCAAAAACATTCAGTACTTC. Encoded protein: CASSPAGLAKNIQYF.

The genes are TRBV11-2 and TRBJ2-5, with a tentative D call TRBD2 (5 bases). Trimming cost V 4 bases and J 8 bases, with 11 bases left between them. The germline CDR1 and CDR2 sequences are SGHAT and FQNNGV. This CDR3 is built from 12 residues. CDR3 coding DNA: TGTGCCAGCAGCTCCCGAGCGGTCACCCAGTACTTC. Protein: CASSSRAVTQYF. The full variable domain, with the rest looked up from reference TRBV11-2 and TRBJ2-5, is EAGVAQSPRYKIIEKRQSVAFWCNPISGHATLYWYQQILGQGPKLLIQFQNNGVVDDSQLPKDRFSAERLKGVDSTLKIQPAKLEDSAVYLCASSSRAVTQYFGPGTRLLVL.

This sequence joins TRBV30 and TRBJ1-6, with 9 bases aligning to TRBD1. Germline trimming cut 5 bases from V and 7 bases from J; bases unmatched to any gene: 6. Germline V gene lookup returns CDR1 GTSNPN and CDR2 SVGIG (reference sequence). The CDR3 covers 14 residues. CDR3: CAWLPGTGNSPLHF. CDR3 bases: TGTGCCTGGCTCCCCGGGACAGGGAATTCACCCCTCCACTTT.

This clone has a single count. This sequence joins TRBV11-2 and TRBJ2-7; TRBD2 matches at 12 bases. Germline lookup yields CDR1 SGHAT and CDR2 FQNNGV. The trim removed 2 bases at V and 5 bases at J, leaving 13 bases unmatched. This CDR3 is built from 18 residues. CDR3 in amino acids: CASSLLSPLTSGSNEQYF. CDR3 DNA sequence: TGTGCCAGCAGCTTACTCAGTCCCCTGACTAGCGGGAGTAACGAGCAGTACTTC.

V gene TRBV7-9 combines with J gene TRBJ2-1; 8 positions match TRBD2. The CDR3 runs to 17 residues. With 5 bases clipped from V and 0 bases from J, the junction kept 9 bases outside the gene matches. Germline V gene lookup returns CDR1 SEHNR and CDR2 FQNEAQ (reference sequence). The CDR3 sequence: CASSEPKTSGSYNEQFF. The CDR3 DNA is TGTGCCAGCAGCGAACCTAAAACTAGCGGCTCCTACAATGAGCAGTTCTTC.